Following are 30 T cell receptor beta chains from one sample sequenced in a study of blood T cell repertoires in COVID-19. Measured with immunoSEQ multiplex PCR; TCRdb has only the in-frame clones, and not every one. The sample carries more than 250,000 clones, 70% to 90% recorded once. Sequencing was performed on PBMCs or T cells enriched from blood (not recorded which). The receptors derive from a woman aged 25 to 45 who had recovered from COVID-19.

The J gene is TRBJ1-6, the V gene TRBV7-8; D call uncertain. Germline V gives CDR1 SGHVS, CDR2 FQNEAQ. The CDR3 runs 13 residues. V was trimmed by 8 bases and J by 5 bases, leaving 10 bases between them. Here the CDR3 DNA reads TGTGCCAGCGGCCGGGAGAATAATTCACCCCTCCACTTT. Amino acids: CASGRENNSPLHF.

This clone turned up a few times. This chain links TRBV9 with TRBJ1-2; possible D gene TRBD1, 6 bases. The germline V gene has CDR1 SGDLS and CDR2 YYNGEE. CDR3 length: 15 amino acids. Trimming removed 4 bases at V and 2 bases at J, with 15 bases between. The CDR3 sequence: CASSSPWGGNYGYTF. The CDR3 DNA follows: TGTGCCAGCAGCTCTCCCTGGGGGGGCAACTATGGCTACACCTTC.

V gene TRBV10-1 combines with J gene TRBJ2-7; tentative D call: TRBD2 (7 bases). Germline CDR1 and CDR2: WNHNN and SYGVQD (reference sequence). The CDR3 has 14 amino acids. Trimming cost V 3 bases and J 9 bases, with 18 bases left between them. The DNA of the CDR3 is TGCGCCAGCAGTGATAGTGGCAGGGGAGGGGGGCAGTACTTC. Amino acids: CASSDSGRGGGQYF.

The chain employs TRBV5-1 and TRBJ1-2, with 9 bases that match TRBD1. The J segment lost 5 bases and the V segment lost 0 bases, leaving 5 bases of the junction unmatched. The germline gives CDR1 SGHRS, CDR2 YFSETQ. This CDR3 spans 15 amino acids. CDR3 region: CASSLGDRDAYGYTF. The DNA of the CDR3 is TGCGCCAGCAGCTTGGGGGACAGGGATGCATATGGCTACACCTTC.

The chain employs TRBV7-8 and TRBJ2-4; D unresolved. Germline CDR1 SGHVS, CDR2 FQNEAQ. Deletions cut 2 bases from V and 0 bases from J, with 8 bases between. The CDR3 covers 15 residues. The chain's CDR3 is CASSLFSLAKNIQYF. CDR3 bases: TGTGCCAGCAGCTTATTTTCCTTAGCCAAAAACATTCAGTACTTC. Filled out from reference TRBV7-8 and TRBJ2-4, the complete variable domain reads GAGVSQSPRYKVAKRGQDVALRCDPISGHVSLFWYQQALGQGPEFLTYFQNEAQLDKSGLPSDRFFAERPEGSVSTLKIQRTQQEDSAVYLCASSLFSLAKNIQYFGAGTRLSVL.

The CDR3 region is CASSSLPSGATSGNTIYF. As DNA, the CDR3 is TGTGCCAGCAGCTCCCTCCCCTCAGGGGCCACCTCTGGAAACACCATATATTTT. V gene TRBV5-6 combines with J gene TRBJ1-3, with D maybe TRBD1 (6 bases). This CDR3 contains 18 residues. CDR1 and CDR2 from the germline V gene are SGHDT and YYEEEE. Trimming left V 3 bases short and J 0 bases short, with 19 bases between.

V is TRBV19 and J is TRBJ1-2, with TRBD1 as a possible D gene (5 bases). The CDR3 totals 14 residues. Between the trimmed V and J ends, which lost 2 bases and 4 bases, there was a span of 11 bases. CDR1 is LNHDA and CDR2 is SQIVND in the germline V gene (reference sequence). In DNA form, the CDR3 reads TGTGCCAGTAGTATAAGTGAGGGACTCTATGGCTACACCTTC. Translated, it gives CASSISEGLYGYTF.

V gene TRBV24-1 combines with J gene TRBJ2-7; no reliable D call. This CDR3 has 11 residues. Trimming took 4 bases from V and 9 from J, leaving 9 bases between them. Per germline, CDR1 KGHDR and CDR2 SFDVKD. The CDR3 nucleotides read TGTGCCACCAGTGACCCAACGGGGCAGTACTTC. This codes for CATSDPTGQYF.

The chain uses TRBV2 and TRBJ2-7; weak D call: TRBD1 (5 bases). Trimming took off 6 bases at V and 3 bases at J, with 12 bases between the two ends. CDR1 is SNHLY, CDR2 FYNNEI, per germline. CDR3 length: 13 amino acids. This chain's CDR3 is CASSGQGLYEQYF. CDR3 DNA sequence: TGTGCCAGCAGCGGACAAGGCCTCTACGAGCAGTACTTC.

The chain carries TRBV6-5 and TRBJ1-1; the D is unclear. CDR3 length: 12 amino acids. V was trimmed by 6 bases and J by 5 bases, leaving 10 bases between them. The germline gives CDR1 MNHEY, CDR2 SVGAGI. As DNA, the CDR3 is TGTGCCAGCAGCGGGGTACGGACTGAAGCTTTCTTT. Translation gives CASSGVRTEAFF.

V is TRBV27 and J is TRBJ2-2, with TRBD1 identical over 7 bases. Germline assignment: CDR1 MNHEY and CDR2 SMNVEV (reference sequence). The ends lost 7 bases at V and 7 bases at J; junction bases unmatched: 9. The CDR3 is 14 amino acids. CDR3 residues: CASTRDRASGELFF. DNA for the CDR3: TGTGCCAGCACTCGAGACAGGGCAAGCGGGGAGCTGTTTTTT.

For the CDR3, the DNA is TGCGCCAGCAGCAAAGACAGGGGGAACACTGAAGCTTTCTTT. It specifies CASSKDRGNTEAFF. V is TRBV5-1 and J is TRBJ1-1; 8 nucleotides line up with TRBD1. This CDR3 is 14 amino acids long. Germline V gives CDR1 SGHRS, CDR2 YFSETQ. The J segment lost 1 base and the V segment lost 4 bases, leaving 3 bases of the junction unmatched. The whole variable domain, remainder taken from reference TRBV5-1 and TRBJ1-1, is KAGVTQTPRYLIKTRGQQVTLSCSPISGHRSVSWYQQTPGQGLQFLFEYFSETQRNKGNFPGRFSGRQFSNSRSEMNVSTLELGDSALYLCASSKDRGNTEAFFGQGTRLTVV.

The chain has TRBV19 and TRBJ2-5, with 10 bases aligning to TRBD2. The V gene end was trimmed by 7 bases and the J gene end by 5 bases; junction bases not matched to a gene: 13. Germline CDR1 LNHDA, CDR2 SQIVND (reference sequence). This CDR3 region has 16 residues. DNA for the CDR3: TGTGCCAGTACAGCGGGGGGGCGTGTAGGTTTGGAGACCCAGTACTTC. Encoded protein: CASTAGGRVGLETQYF.

V usage is TRBV4-2 and J usage is TRBJ2-1; tentatively, D is TRBD1 (6 bases). V gave up 3 bases and J gave up 3 bases, with 12 bases separating them. The CDR3 spans 15 residues. Germline lookup yields CDR1 LGHNA and CDR2 YNFKEQ. CDR3 in amino acids: CASSQWGPLYNEQFF. CDR3 nucleotide sequence: TGTGCCAGCAGCCAGTGGGGGCCCCTCTACAATGAGCAGTTCTTC.

This sequence joins TRBV4-3 and TRBJ2-3; D perhaps matches TRBD2 (5 bases). The V end was cut by 0 bases, the J end by 0 bases, with 16 bases between. Germline V gene sequence: CDR1 LGHNA, CDR2 YSLEER. This CDR3 contains 18 residues. CDR3: CASSQEGGTRLSTDTQYF. Here the CDR3 DNA reads TGCGCCAGCAGCCAAGAAGGAGGCACGCGGCTTAGCACAGATACGCAGTATTTT.

This clone was counted only a few times. This sequence joins TRBV4-1 and TRBJ1-6; D possibly corresponds to TRBD1 (5 bases). The CDR3 sequence is 17 residues long. Germline V gene data show CDR1 as MGHRA and CDR2 as YSYEKL. V gave up 4 bases and J gave up 1 base, with 14 bases separating them. This CDR3 is CASSLFGGDSYNSPLHF. Written as DNA, the CDR3 is TGCGCCAGCAGCCTCTTTGGGGGGGATTCCTATAATTCACCCCTCCACTTT.

This clone was counted once. The genes are TRBV6-6 and TRBJ2-7; a weak D match, TRBD1 (5 bases). Looked up from germline, CDR1 is MNHNY and CDR2 is SVGAGI (reference sequence). Trimming removed 5 bases at V and 4 bases at J, with 12 bases between. This CDR3 has 13 amino acids. Here the CDR3 DNA reads TGTGCCAGCAGTAACAGACAGTCATACGAGCAGTACTTC. Protein sequence: CASSNRQSYEQYF.

This chain joins TRBV6-5 and TRBJ1-3; 7 bases fit TRBD1. Per germline, CDR1 MNHEY and CDR2 SVGAGI. This CDR3 spans 15 amino acids. Trimming cost V 6 bases and J 1 base; bases outside gene matches: 6. CDR3 nucleotide sequence: TGTGCCAGCAGGGCACAGGGGAGTTCTGGAAACACCATATATTTT. This gives the protein CASRAQGSSGNTIYF.

The chain combines TRBV27 with TRBJ2-3; 12 bases are shared with TRBD2. The CDR3 is 15 amino acids. Germline loops: CDR1 MNHEY, CDR2 SMNVEV (reference sequence). After removal of 5 bases from V and 4 bases from J, the junction contained 4 bases not matched to a gene. This chain's CDR3 is CASSATSGGADTQYF. Written as DNA, the CDR3 is TGTGCCAGCAGTGCGACTAGCGGGGGTGCAGATACGCAGTATTTT.

This clone was counted ten times or more. The V and J genes are TRBV7-9 and TRBJ1-4, with D perhaps matching TRBD1 (6 bases). V lost 5 bases and J 7 bases, leaving 14 bases between the germline ends. The CDR3 is 14 amino acids. Germline V gene data show CDR1 as SEHNR and CDR2 as FQNEAQ (reference sequence). The CDR3 nucleotides are TGTGCCAGCAGCGCCGGGACAACAAGTGAAAAACTGTTTTTT. It translates to CASSAGTTSEKLFF.

The chain uses TRBV25-1 and TRBJ1-1; no reliable D call. The CDR3 runs 12 residues. Trimming stripped 5 bases from V and 4 bases from J, with 8 bases between. CDR1 and CDR2 (germline): MGHDK, SYGVNS. In DNA form, the CDR3 reads TGTGCCAGCAGTCTGACGGGCACTGAAGCTTTCTTT. Translation gives CASSLTGTEAFF.

This clone has just a few counts. This chain uses TRBV19 with TRBJ2-1; TRBD1 might be the D (5 bases). CDR3 size: 15 residues. V was trimmed by 3 bases and J by 0 bases, leaving 9 bases between them. CDR1 LNHDA and CDR2 SQIVND come from the germline V gene (reference sequence). In DNA form, the CDR3 reads TGTGCCAGTAGTATCCAAAGGGGCTCCTACAATGAGCAGTTCTTC. This encodes CASSIQRGSYNEQFF.

The rearrangement uses TRBV6-5 and TRBJ1-1; 7 bases match TRBD1. Germline V gene data show CDR1 as MNHEY and CDR2 as SVGAGI. With 7 bases clipped from V and 0 bases from J, the junction kept 5 bases outside the gene matches. The CDR3 sequence is 14 residues long. The CDR3 DNA reads as TGTGCCAGCATGAGGGGGCGGATGAACACTGAAGCTTTCTTT. Protein: CASMRGRMNTEAFF.

This clone was seen only once. The J gene is TRBJ1-3, the V gene TRBV12-3 or TRBV12-4; no reliable D call. This CDR3 region has 13 residues. Trimming removed 6 bases from V and 4 bases from J, with 10 bases in between. The CDR3 here is CASRSSLGNTIYF. The CDR3, as DNA: TGTGCCAGCAGGTCCTCGTTGGGAAACACCATATATTTT.

The CDR3 DNA is TGTGCCAGCAGGGGGACAGGGGGAGTGGGCTACACCTTC. Translating it yields CASRGTGGVGYTF. The chain is built from TRBV6-5 and TRBJ1-2; 11 positions agree with TRBD1. The germline V gene encodes CDR1 MNHEY and CDR2 SVGAGI. Trimming removed 6 bases from V and 8 bases from J; junction bases left unmatched: 5. The CDR3 sequence is 13 residues long.

The CDR3 bases are TGTGCCAGCAGCGCCCTTGGGCGGGTGCCAGGCGAGCAGTACTTC. Amino acids: CASSALGRVPGEQYF. The chain joins TRBV7-9 to TRBJ2-7; a possible D gene is TRBD2 (5 bases). The CDR3 loop spans 15 amino acids. Trimming removed 5 bases from V and 6 bases from J, with 20 bases in between. Germline loops: CDR1 SEHNR, CDR2 FQNEAQ (reference sequence).

The chain combines TRBV4-1 with TRBJ2-3; possibly TRBD2 for D (6 bases). The V gene's germline CDR1 is MGHRA and CDR2 YSYEKL. CDR3 length equals 17 residues. Trimming took 0 bases from V and 6 from J, leaving 19 bases between them. In DNA form, the CDR3 reads TGCGCCAGCAGCCAAGATAATCTAGCGTCCCTCAGGGATACGCAGTATTTT. Translation gives CASSQDNLASLRDTQYF.

This clone was recorded a few times. Other DNA sequences in the same sample also yield this CDR3. The chain has TRBV5-1 and TRBJ1-2, with D perhaps TRBD1 (5 bases). The CDR3 covers 15 residues. Germline V gene sequence: CDR1 SGHRS, CDR2 YFSETQ. Between the trimmed V and J ends, which lost 4 bases and 5 bases, there was a span of 18 bases. CDR3 protein: CASSPEGLLGYGYTF. The CDR3 DNA reads as TGCGCCAGCAGCCCGGAGGGGCTCTTAGGTTATGGCTACACCTTC.

The J gene is TRBJ1-1, the V gene TRBV25-1; no clear D gene. The V end lost 7 bases, the J end lost 6 bases, and 15 bases lay between the germline ends. CDR1 and CDR2 (germline): MGHDK, SYGVNS. The CDR3 runs 13 residues. The CDR3 loop is CASTMTDIAEAFF. CDR3 in DNA: TGTGCCAGCACTATGACTGATATAGCTGAAGCTTTCTTT. The full variable domain, with the rest looked up from reference TRBV25-1 and TRBJ1-1, is EADIYQTPRYLVIGTGKKITLECSQTMGHDKMYWYQQDPGMELHLIHYSYGVNSTEKGDLSSESTVSRIRTEHFPLTLESARPSHTSQYLCASTMTDIAEAFFGQGTRLTVV.

The V and J genes are TRBV6-5 and TRBJ2-3; perhaps TRBD2 as D (6 bases). The germline V gene encodes CDR1 MNHEY and CDR2 SVGAGI. Trimming removed 5 bases from V and 15 bases from J, with 15 bases in between. The CDR3 runs to 11 residues. The CDR3 region is CASSPGTSNYF. DNA of the CDR3: TGTGCCAGCAGTCCCGGGACTTCTAATTATTTT.